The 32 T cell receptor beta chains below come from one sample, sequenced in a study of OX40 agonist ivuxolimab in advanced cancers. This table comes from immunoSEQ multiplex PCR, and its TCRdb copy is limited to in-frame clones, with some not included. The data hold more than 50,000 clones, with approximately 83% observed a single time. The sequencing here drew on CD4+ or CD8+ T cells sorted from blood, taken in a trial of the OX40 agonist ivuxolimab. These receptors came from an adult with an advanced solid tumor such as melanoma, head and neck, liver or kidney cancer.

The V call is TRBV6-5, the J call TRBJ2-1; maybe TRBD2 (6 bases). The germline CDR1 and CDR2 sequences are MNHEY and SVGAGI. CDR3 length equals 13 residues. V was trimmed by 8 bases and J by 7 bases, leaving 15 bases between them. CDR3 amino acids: CASLTSGGNEQFF. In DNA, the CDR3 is TGTGCCAGCCTGACTAGTGGGGGGAATGAGCAGTTCTTC.

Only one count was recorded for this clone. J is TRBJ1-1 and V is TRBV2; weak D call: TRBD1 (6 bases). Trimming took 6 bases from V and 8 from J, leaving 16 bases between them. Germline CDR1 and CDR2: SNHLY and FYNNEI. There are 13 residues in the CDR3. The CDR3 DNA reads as TGTGCCAGCAGGGGGGGCGAGGGTAGAGAAGCTTTCTTT. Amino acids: CASRGGEGREAFF. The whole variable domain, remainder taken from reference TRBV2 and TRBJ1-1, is EPEVTQTPSHQVTQMGQEVILRCVPISNHLYFYWYRQILGQKVEFLVSFYNNEISEKSEIFDDQFSVERPDGSNFTLKIRSTKLEDSAMYFCASRGGEGREAFFGQGTRLTVV.

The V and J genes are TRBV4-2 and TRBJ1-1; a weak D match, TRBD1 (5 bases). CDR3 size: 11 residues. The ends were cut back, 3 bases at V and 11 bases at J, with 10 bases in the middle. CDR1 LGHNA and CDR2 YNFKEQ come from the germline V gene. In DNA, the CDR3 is TGTGCCAGCAGCCAGGGGGACTGGGCTTTCTTT. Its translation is CASSQGDWAFF.

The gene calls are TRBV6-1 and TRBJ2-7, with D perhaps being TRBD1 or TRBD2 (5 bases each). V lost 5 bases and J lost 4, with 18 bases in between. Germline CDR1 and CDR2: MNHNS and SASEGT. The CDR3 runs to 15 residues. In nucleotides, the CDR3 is TGTGCCAGCAGTCCCGGGGCCTCCTATTATTACGAGCAGTACTTC. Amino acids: CASSPGASYYYEQYF.

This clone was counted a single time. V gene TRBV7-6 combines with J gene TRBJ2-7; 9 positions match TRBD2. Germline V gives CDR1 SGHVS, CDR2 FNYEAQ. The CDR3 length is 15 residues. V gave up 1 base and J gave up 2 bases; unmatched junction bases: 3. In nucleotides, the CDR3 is TGTGCCAGCAGCTTAGTAGCGGGGGATACCTACGAGCAGTACTTC. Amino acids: CASSLVAGDTYEQYF.

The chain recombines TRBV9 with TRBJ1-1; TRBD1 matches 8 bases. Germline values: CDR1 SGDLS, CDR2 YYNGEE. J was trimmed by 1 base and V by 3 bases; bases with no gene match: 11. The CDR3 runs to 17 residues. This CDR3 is CASSAPRGHPPNTEAFF. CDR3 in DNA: TGTGCCAGCAGCGCTCCCAGGGGGCACCCCCCGAACACTGAAGCTTTCTTT.

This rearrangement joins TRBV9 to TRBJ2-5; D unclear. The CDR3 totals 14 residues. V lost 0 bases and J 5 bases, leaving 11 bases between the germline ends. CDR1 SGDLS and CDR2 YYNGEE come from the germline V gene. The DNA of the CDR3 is TGTGCCAGCAGCGTAGCTCTGGGGATGGAGACCCAGTACTTC. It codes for CASSVALGMETQYF.

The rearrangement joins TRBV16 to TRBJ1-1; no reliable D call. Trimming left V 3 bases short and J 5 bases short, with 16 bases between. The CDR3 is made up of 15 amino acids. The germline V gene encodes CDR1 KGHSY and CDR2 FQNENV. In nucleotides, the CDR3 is TGTGCCAGCAGCCATTCGTCAGGAGGTGGGACTGAAGCTTTCTTT. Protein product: CASSHSSGGGTEAFF.

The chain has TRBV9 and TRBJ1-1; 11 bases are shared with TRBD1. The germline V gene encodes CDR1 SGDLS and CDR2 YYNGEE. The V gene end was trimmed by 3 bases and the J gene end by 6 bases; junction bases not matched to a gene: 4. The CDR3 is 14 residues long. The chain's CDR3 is CASSARDRGSEAFF. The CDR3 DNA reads TGTGCCAGCAGCGCCCGGGACAGGGGGTCTGAAGCTTTCTTT.

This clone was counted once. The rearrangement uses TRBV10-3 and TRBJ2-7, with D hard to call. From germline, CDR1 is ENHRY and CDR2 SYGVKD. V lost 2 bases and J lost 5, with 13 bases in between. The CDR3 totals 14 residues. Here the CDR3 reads CAISELVGLHEQYF. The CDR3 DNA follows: TGTGCCATCAGTGAGCTAGTCGGCTTGCACGAGCAGTACTTC.

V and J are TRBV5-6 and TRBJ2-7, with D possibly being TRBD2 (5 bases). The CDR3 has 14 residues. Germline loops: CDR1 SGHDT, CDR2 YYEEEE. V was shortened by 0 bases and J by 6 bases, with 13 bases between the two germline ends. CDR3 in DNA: TGTGCCAGCAGCTTGGCCCTCGAGGGAGCCGAGCAGTACTTC. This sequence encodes CASSLALEGAEQYF.

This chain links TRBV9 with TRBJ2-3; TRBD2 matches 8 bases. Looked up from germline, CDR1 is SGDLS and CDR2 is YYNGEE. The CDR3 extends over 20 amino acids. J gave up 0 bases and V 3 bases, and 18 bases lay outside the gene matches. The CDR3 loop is CASSAPPFGGVTPSTDTQYF. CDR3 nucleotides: TGTGCCAGCAGCGCCCCTCCCTTCGGGGGGGTTACACCTAGCACAGATACGCAGTATTTT.

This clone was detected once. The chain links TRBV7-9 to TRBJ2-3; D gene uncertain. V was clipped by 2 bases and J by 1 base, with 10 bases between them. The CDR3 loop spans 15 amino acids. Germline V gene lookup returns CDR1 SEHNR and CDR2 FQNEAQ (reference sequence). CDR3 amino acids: CASSLKPSGTDTQYF. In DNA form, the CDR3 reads TGTGCCAGCAGCTTAAAACCTTCTGGCACAGATACGCAGTATTTT.

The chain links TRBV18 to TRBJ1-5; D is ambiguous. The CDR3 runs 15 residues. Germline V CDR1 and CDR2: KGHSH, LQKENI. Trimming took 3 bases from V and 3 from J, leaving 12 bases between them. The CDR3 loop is CASSPLSSDNQPQHF. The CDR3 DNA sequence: TGTGCCAGCTCACCCTTGAGTTCTGACAATCAGCCCCAGCATTTT.

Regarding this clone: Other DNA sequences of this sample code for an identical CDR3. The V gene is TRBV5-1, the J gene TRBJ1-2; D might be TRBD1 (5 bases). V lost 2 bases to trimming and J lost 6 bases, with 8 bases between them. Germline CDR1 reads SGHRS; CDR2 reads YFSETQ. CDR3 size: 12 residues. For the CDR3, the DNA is TGCGCCAGCAGCTTCGGGGGGAATGGCTACACCTTC. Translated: CASSFGGNGYTF. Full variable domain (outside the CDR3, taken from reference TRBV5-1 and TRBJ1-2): KAGVTQTPRYLIKTRGQQVTLSCSPISGHRSVSWYQQTPGQGLQFLFEYFSETQRNKGNFPGRFSGRQFSNSRSEMNVSTLELGDSALYLCASSFGGNGYTFGSGTRLTVV.

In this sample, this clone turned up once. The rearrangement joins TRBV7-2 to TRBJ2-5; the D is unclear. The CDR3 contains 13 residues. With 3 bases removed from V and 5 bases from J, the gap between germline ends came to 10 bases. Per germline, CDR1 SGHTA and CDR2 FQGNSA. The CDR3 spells CASSLWDGETQYF. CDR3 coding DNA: TGTGCCAGCAGCTTGTGGGATGGGGAGACCCAGTACTTC.

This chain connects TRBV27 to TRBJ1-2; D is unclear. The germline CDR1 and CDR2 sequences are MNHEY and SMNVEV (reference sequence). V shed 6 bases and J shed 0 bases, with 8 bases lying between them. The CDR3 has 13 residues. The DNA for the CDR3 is TGTGCCAGCAGCCCTAGACCTAACTATGGCTACACCTTC. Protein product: CASSPRPNYGYTF.

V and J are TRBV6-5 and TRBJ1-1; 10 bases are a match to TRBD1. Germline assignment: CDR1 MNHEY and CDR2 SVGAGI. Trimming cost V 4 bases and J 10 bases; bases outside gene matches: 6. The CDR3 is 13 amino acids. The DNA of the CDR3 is TGTGCCAGCAGTTTCGGACAGGGGGTTGGAGCTTTCTTT. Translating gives CASSFGQGVGAFF.

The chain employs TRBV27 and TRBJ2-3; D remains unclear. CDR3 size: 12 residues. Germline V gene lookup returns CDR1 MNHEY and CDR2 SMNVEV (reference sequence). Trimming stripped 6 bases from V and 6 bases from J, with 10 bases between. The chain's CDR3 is CASRVGRDTQYF. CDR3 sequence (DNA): TGTGCCAGCAGGGTAGGTAGGGATACGCAGTATTTT.

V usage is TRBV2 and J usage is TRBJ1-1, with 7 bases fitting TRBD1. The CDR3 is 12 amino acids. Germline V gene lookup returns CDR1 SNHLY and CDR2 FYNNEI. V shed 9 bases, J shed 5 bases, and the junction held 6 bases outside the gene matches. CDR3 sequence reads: CARRGHGTEAFF. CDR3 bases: TGTGCCAGAAGGGGGCACGGAACTGAAGCTTTCTTT.

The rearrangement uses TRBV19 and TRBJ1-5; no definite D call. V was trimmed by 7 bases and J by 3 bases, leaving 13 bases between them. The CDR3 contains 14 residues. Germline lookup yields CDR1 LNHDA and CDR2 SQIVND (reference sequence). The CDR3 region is CASTPRLNNQPQHF. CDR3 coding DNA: TGTGCCAGTACCCCTAGGTTAAACAATCAGCCCCAGCATTTT. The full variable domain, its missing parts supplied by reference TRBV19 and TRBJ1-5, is DGGITQSPKYLFRKEGQNVTLSCEQNLNHDAMYWYRQDPGQGLRLIYYSQIVNDFQKGDIAEGYSVSREKKESFPLTVTSAQKNPTAFYLCASTPRLNNQPQHFGDGTRLSIL.

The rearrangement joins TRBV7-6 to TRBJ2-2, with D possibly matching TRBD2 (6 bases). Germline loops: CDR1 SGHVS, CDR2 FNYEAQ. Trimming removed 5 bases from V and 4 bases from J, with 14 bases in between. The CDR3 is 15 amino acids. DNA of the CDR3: TGTGCCAGCAGCCCATCGGGGGATTCCACCGGGGAGCTGTTTTTT. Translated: CASSPSGDSTGELFF.

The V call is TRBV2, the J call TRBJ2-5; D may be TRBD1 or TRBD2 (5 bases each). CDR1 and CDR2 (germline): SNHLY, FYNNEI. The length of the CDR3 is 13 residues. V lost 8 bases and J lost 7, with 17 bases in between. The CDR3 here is CASGPGPPRTQYF. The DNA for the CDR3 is TGTGCCAGCGGCCCGGGGCCCCCACGGACCCAGTACTTC.

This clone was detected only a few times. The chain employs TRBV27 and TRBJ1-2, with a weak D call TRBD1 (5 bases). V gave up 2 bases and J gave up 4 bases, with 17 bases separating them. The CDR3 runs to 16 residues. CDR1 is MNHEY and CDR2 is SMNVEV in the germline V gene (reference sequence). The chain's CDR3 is CASSLEAGLPPYGYTF. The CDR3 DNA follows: TGTGCCAGCAGTTTAGAGGCAGGGTTGCCCCCCTATGGCTACACCTTC.

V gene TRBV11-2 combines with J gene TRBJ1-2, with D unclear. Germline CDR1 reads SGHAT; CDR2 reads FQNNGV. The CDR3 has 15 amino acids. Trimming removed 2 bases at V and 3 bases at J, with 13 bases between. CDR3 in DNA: TGTGCCAGCAGCTTAACGACAAGGAGGGACTATGGCTACACCTTC. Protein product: CASSLTTRRDYGYTF.

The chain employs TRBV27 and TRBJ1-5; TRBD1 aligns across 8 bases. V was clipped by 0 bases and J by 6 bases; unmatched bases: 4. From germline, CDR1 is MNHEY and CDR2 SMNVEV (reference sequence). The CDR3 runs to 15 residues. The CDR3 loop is CASSLSRGPGQPQHF. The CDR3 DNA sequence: TGTGCCAGCAGTTTATCCAGGGGGCCTGGTCAGCCCCAGCATTTT.

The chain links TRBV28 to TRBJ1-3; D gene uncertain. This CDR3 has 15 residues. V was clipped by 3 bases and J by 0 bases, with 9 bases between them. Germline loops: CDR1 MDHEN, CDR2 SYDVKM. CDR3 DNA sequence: TGTGCCAGCAGTTTCGGGCAGAGCTCTGGAAACACCATATATTTT. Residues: CASSFGQSSGNTIYF.

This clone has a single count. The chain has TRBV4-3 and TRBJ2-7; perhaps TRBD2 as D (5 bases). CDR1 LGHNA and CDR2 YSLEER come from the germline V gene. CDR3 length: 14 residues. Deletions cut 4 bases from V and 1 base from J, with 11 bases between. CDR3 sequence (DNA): TGCGCCAGCAGCCCAGCCCGAGGGTCCTACGAGCAGTACTTC. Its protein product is CASSPARGSYEQYF.

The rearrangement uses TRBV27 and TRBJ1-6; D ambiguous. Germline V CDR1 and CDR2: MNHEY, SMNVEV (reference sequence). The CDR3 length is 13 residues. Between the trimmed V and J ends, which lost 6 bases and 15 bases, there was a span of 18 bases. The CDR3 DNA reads TGTGCCAGCAGCTTGTCCGGTTTTCATCTCCTCCACTTT. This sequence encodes CASSLSGFHLLHF.

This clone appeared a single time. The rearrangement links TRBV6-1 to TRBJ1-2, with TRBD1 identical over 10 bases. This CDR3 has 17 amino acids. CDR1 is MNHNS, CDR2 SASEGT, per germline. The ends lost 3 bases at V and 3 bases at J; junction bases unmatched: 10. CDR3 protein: CASSETGGSWIDYGYTF. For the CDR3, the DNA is TGTGCCAGCAGTGAGACAGGGGGCAGTTGGATAGACTATGGCTACACCTTC.

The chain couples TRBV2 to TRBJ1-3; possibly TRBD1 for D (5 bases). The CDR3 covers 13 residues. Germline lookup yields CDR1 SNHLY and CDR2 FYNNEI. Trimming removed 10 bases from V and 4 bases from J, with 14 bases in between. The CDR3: CATPWEGGNTIYF. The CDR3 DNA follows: TGTGCCACCCCCTGGGAGGGGGGAAACACCATATATTTT.

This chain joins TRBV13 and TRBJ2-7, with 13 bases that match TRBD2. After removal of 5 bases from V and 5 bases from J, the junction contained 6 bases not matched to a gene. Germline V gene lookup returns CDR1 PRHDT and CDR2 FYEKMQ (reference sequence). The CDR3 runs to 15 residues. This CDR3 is CASSPRTSGGDEQYF. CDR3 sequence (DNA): TGTGCCAGCAGCCCCCGGACTAGCGGGGGCGACGAGCAGTACTTC.